The 17 T cell receptor beta chains below all came from one sample that was sequenced in a study of T cell repertoires in cytomegalovirus infection. The antigens for these receptors are not known. MiXCR was run by TCRdb on the reads, yielding one entry per CDR3 protein. Of roughly 80,000 distinct CDR3 sequences listed, 20% to 30% are singletons. This sample comprised CD8+ T cells from cultured PBMCs, obtained from culture after CMV antigen stimulation. Receptor source: a human donor in good health (CMV status not recorded). Some clones in this sample may be carry-over from other donors' samples.

This clonotype was picked up one time. The V and J genes are TRBV13 and TRBJ2-2, with 10 nucleotides matching TRBD2. Germline CDR1 PRHDT, CDR2 FYEKMQ (reference sequence). This CDR3 spans 16 amino acids. V shed 1 base, J shed 5 bases, and the junction held 4 bases outside the gene matches. CDR3 residues: CASSLVPAGGTGELFF. CDR3 coding DNA: TGTGCCAGCAGCTTAGTACCAGCGGGAGGGACCGGGGAGCTGTTTTTT.

This clonotype was seen just once. The chain combines TRBV27 with TRBJ2-5, with 9 bases identical to TRBD2. Germline V gene data show CDR1 as MNHEY and CDR2 as SMNVEV (reference sequence). The CDR3 loop spans 15 amino acids. Trimming at V came to 2 bases and at J to 3 bases, leaving 4 bases not matched to a gene. The CDR3 region is CASSLVTSGKETQYF. As DNA, the CDR3 is TGTGCCAGCAGTTTAGTGACTAGCGGTAAAGAGACCCAGTACTTC.

This clonotype appeared a few times. This sequence joins TRBV30 and TRBJ1-2; D not certain. Trimming removed 0 bases at V and 4 bases at J, with 15 bases between. CDR1 and CDR2 from the germline V gene are GTSNPN and SVGIG (reference sequence). The CDR3 is made up of 15 amino acids. CDR3 protein: CAWSVGSPGPYGYTF. In nucleotides, the CDR3 is TGTGCCTGGAGTGTAGGTTCGCCAGGACCCTATGGCTACACCTTC.

This chain connects TRBV9 to TRBJ2-3, with D possibly matching TRBD1 (6 bases). Germline V gene sequence: CDR1 SGDLS, CDR2 YYNGEE. V dropped 0 bases and J dropped 4 bases, with 15 bases sitting between them. The CDR3 length is 16 residues. CDR3 nucleotide sequence: TGTGCCAGCAGCGTAGATGAGGGGGTTCAGGCAGATACGCAGTATTTT. It translates to CASSVDEGVQADTQYF.

V is TRBV2 and J is TRBJ2-7; 8 bases map to TRBD1. In germline, CDR1 is SNHLY, CDR2 FYNNEI. The trim removed 2 bases at V and 5 bases at J, leaving 14 bases unmatched. The length of the CDR3 is 17 residues. CDR3 sequence (DNA): TGTGCCAGCAGTGAATCCCAAATCCGGGACAGGATCAACGAGCAGTACTTC. Amino acid sequence: CASSESQIRDRINEQYF.

The V gene is TRBV3-1, the J gene TRBJ2-5, with TRBD2 identical over 7 bases. This CDR3 comprises 17 residues. The V gene's germline CDR1 is LGHDT and CDR2 YNNKEL (reference sequence). Trimming removed 3 bases from V and 1 base from J; junction bases left unmatched: 11. As DNA, the CDR3 is TGTGCCAGCAGCCAGGGGGGGGGACTCCTACTCCAAGAGACCCAGTACTTC. Translation gives CASSQGGGLLLQETQYF.

At least ten counts were recorded for this clonotype. V usage is TRBV6-2 or TRBV6-3 and J usage is TRBJ2-7; 9 bases align to TRBD1. CDR1 and CDR2 from the germline V gene are MNHEY and SVGEGT. V shed 3 bases and J 0 bases; nucleotides not matched to a gene: 3. The CDR3 is 15 residues long. The DNA for the CDR3 is TGTGCCAGCAGTTATGACAGGGGGACCTCCTACGAGCAGTACTTC. Protein: CASSYDRGTSYEQYF.

The chain carries TRBV20-1 and TRBJ1-6, with D perhaps TRBD1 (5 bases). From germline, CDR1 is DFQATT and CDR2 SNEGSKA (reference sequence). This CDR3 spans 15 amino acids. Trimming took 7 bases from V and 1 from J, leaving 14 bases between them. The chain's CDR3 is CSGVAGQSYNSPLHF. CDR3 nucleotides: TGCAGTGGAGTTGCTGGACAATCCTATAATTCACCCCTCCACTTT.

The chain links TRBV4-3 to TRBJ2-3, with D perhaps TRBD2 (5 bases). The CDR3 is 16 residues long. Germline V gene lookup returns CDR1 LGHNA and CDR2 YSLEER. Trimming stripped 0 bases from V and 2 bases from J, with 12 bases between. The CDR3 nucleotides read TGCGCCAGCAGCCAAGACATCGGGGAATTCACAGATACGCAGTATTTT. This sequence encodes CASSQDIGEFTDTQYF.

The rearrangement links TRBV16 to TRBJ1-2, with D perhaps matching TRBD1 (5 bases). This CDR3 contains 15 residues. The V end lost 0 bases, the J end lost 8 bases, and 16 bases lay between the germline ends. Germline lookup yields CDR1 KGHSY and CDR2 FQNENV. CDR3 region: CASSQSSEGGDGYTF. The CDR3 DNA follows: TGTGCCAGCAGCCAATCTAGTGAGGGAGGGGACGGCTACACCTTC.

The J gene is TRBJ1-6, the V gene TRBV4-3, with 7 bases aligning to TRBD1. The germline CDR1 and CDR2 sequences are LGHNA and YSLEER. V gave up 2 bases and J gave up 7 bases; unmatched junction bases: 8. CDR3 length: 16 amino acids. The CDR3 bases are TGCGCCAGCAGCCAAAATTACGGGACAGAGAATTCACCCCTCCACTTT. This encodes CASSQNYGTENSPLHF.

In its sample, this clonotype was seen a few times. The rearrangement links TRBV29-1 to TRBJ2-7; D is perhaps TRBD1 or TRBD2 (5 bases each). Deletions cut 6 bases from V and 3 bases from J, with 15 bases between. The CDR3 runs to 13 residues. Per germline, CDR1 SQVTM and CDR2 ANQGSEA. CDR3 DNA sequence: TGCAGCGTCCTCCGGGACGGCTACTACGAGCAGTACTTC. The encoded protein is CSVLRDGYYEQYF.

This clonotype was recorded many times. V is TRBV12-3 or TRBV12-4 and J is TRBJ2-7; 9 nucleotides align to TRBD2. The CDR3 loop spans 14 amino acids. Trimming removed 5 bases from V and 0 bases from J; junction bases left unmatched: 2. The CDR3 region is CASSDSGGSYEQYF. DNA for the CDR3: TGTGCCAGCAGTGATAGCGGGGGCTCCTACGAGCAGTACTTC.

The chain combines TRBV20-1 with TRBJ2-3; D is ambiguous. The CDR3 runs to 16 residues. V lost 0 bases and J lost 4, with 17 bases in between. The germline gives CDR1 DFQATT, CDR2 SNEGSKA (reference sequence). CDR3 protein: CSAREWTSITSDTQYF. The CDR3 nucleotides are TGCAGTGCTAGAGAGTGGACGTCAATTACCTCAGATACGCAGTATTTT.

This clonotype was picked up a small number of times. The genes are TRBV6-6 and TRBJ1-4, with D possibly TRBD1 on 5 matching bases. V lost 0 bases and J 5 bases, leaving 10 bases between the germline ends. Germline-derived CDR1 and CDR2 are MNHNY and SVGAGI (reference sequence). The CDR3 is 15 residues long. CDR3 coding DNA: TGTGCCAGCAGTTACTCGAACGGGGGGAATGAAAAACTGTTTTTT. It codes for CASSYSNGGNEKLFF.

The chain has TRBV14 and TRBJ2-5; 7 nucleotides line up with TRBD2. With V trimmed by 4 bases and J by 7 bases, 12 bases remained unmatched. The CDR3 length is 15 residues. Germline V gives CDR1 SGHDN, CDR2 FVKESK. The CDR3 DNA is TGTGCCAGCAGCCCTACGGGACTACTAAAAGGGACCCAGTACTTC. This encodes CASSPTGLLKGTQYF.

V usage is TRBV12-3 or TRBV12-4 and J usage is TRBJ2-1; the match to TRBD1 covers 7 bases. The CDR3 contains 15 residues. Losses at the gene ends were 4 bases for V and 3 bases for J; bases not matched to a gene: 6. CDR3 residues: CASSSDRERYNEQFF. The CDR3 DNA reads as TGTGCCAGCAGTTCTGACAGGGAACGCTACAATGAGCAGTTCTTC.